Following are 13 T cell receptor beta chains from one sample sequenced in a study of read filtering for tumor transcriptome and immune sequencing. From 400 to 450 ng of RNA, a library with molecular barcoded alpha/delta and beta/gamma adaptors was made. TCRdb called the reads again in MiXCR, with one record for every CDR3 protein. The sample includes under 150,000 distinct CDR3 sequences, roughly 13% of them seen just once. The sequenced sample was a population of CD138-negative cells sorted from bone marrow. The receptors derive from a donor aged 40 or older with multiple myeloma.

This clonotype appeared many times. V is TRBV20-1 and J is TRBJ2-2; 12 bases are shared with TRBD2. The CDR3 extends over 15 amino acids. Per germline, CDR1 DFQATT and CDR2 SNEGSKA (reference sequence). Trimming took 5 bases from V and 5 from J; bases not matched to a gene: 6. CDR3 DNA sequence: TGCAGTGCTGACCCCGGGACTAGCGGGACCGGGGAGCTGTTTTTT. As protein: CSADPGTSGTGELFF.

This clonotype was picked up many times. The chain is built from TRBV6-6 and TRBJ2-1; D is undetermined. V lost 6 bases and J lost 5, with 14 bases in between. From germline, CDR1 is MNHNY and CDR2 SVGAGI (reference sequence). The CDR3 has 14 amino acids. CDR3 in amino acids: CASSLPGDNNEQFF. The CDR3 DNA reads as TGTGCCAGCAGCCTTCCGGGCGATAACAATGAGCAGTTCTTC.

Ten or more counts support this clonotype. The rearrangement joins TRBV4-1 to TRBJ2-1, with 7 bases identical to TRBD2. The V gene's germline CDR1 is MGHRA and CDR2 YSYEKL. V shed 1 base and J 9 bases; nucleotides not matched to a gene: 6. CDR3 size: 14 residues. The CDR3 DNA reads as TGCGCCAGCAGCCAAGGACTAGCAGGTGGTGAGCAGTTCTTC. Residues: CASSQGLAGGEQFF.

This clonotype was detected many times. The chain joins TRBV2 to TRBJ2-3; 9 bases map to TRBD2. The V and J ends lost 3 bases and 6 bases, in that order; junction bases with no gene match: 13. CDR3 length equals 17 residues. Germline CDR1 reads SNHLY; CDR2 reads FYNNEI. The CDR3 DNA reads TGTGCCAGCAGTGACGGGACTGGCGGGAGGGTCTGGGATACGCAGTATTTT. Its translation is CASSDGTGGRVWDTQYF.

This clonotype has ten or more counts. The V call is TRBV7-9, the J call TRBJ2-1; possible D gene TRBD2, 6 bases. This CDR3 is 16 amino acids long. Germline V CDR1 and CDR2: SEHNR, FQNEAQ (reference sequence). The V end was cut by 2 bases, the J end by 6 bases, with 17 bases between. The CDR3 reads CASSLRGSKRGNEQFF. The CDR3 DNA is TGTGCCAGCAGCTTACGGGGGAGTAAGAGAGGCAATGAGCAGTTCTTC.

In the case of this clonotype: This clone may be a read error of a much larger clone one base away. The V gene is TRBV11-3, the J gene TRBJ2-2; 8 nucleotides agree with TRBD2. Germline CDR1 and CDR2: SGHNT and YENEEA. Losses at the gene ends were 5 bases for V and 5 bases for J; bases not matched to a gene: 4. CDR3 size: 14 residues. CDR3 amino acids: CASSLGLATGELFF. CDR3 bases: TGTGCCAGCAGCCTAGGACTAGCTACCGGGGAGCTGTTTTTT.

This clonotype was seen ten or more times. The chain links TRBV27 to TRBJ1-6; 7 bases are a match to TRBD1. Germline V gene data show CDR1 as MNHEY and CDR2 as SMNVEV (reference sequence). The V gene end was trimmed by 2 bases and the J gene end by 8 bases; junction bases not matched to a gene: 3. CDR3 size: 14 residues. CDR3 residues: CASSLRDRDSPLHF. The CDR3 nucleotides are TGTGCCAGCAGTTTAAGGGACAGAGATTCACCCCTCCACTTT.

Concerning this clonotype: A read error may be the cause here, since a much bigger clone is one base away. The J gene is TRBJ2-1, the V gene TRBV11-2, with unresolved D. The CDR3 covers 14 residues. Germline V gives CDR1 SGHAT, CDR2 FQNNGV. CDR3 loop: CASSLGGTYDEQFF. CDR3 nucleotide sequence: TGTGCCAGCAGCTTAGGTGGCACCTACGATGAGCAGTTCTTC.

This clonotype was counted ten times or more. The rearrangement joins TRBV11-2 to TRBJ2-3; no clear D gene. CDR3 size: 15 residues. V was trimmed by 0 bases and J by 1 base, leaving 8 bases between them. The germline V gene has CDR1 SGHAT and CDR2 FQNNGV. CDR3 sequence: CASSLDGTGTDTQYF. The CDR3 coding sequence is TGTGCCAGCAGCTTAGATGGAACAGGCACAGATACGCAGTATTTT.

This clonotype was recorded at least ten times. The chain recombines TRBV5-1 with TRBJ1-4; tentative D call: TRBD1 (6 bases). The V gene's germline CDR1 is SGHRS and CDR2 YFSETQ. CDR3 length: 17 residues. V lost 0 bases and J lost 8, with 20 bases in between. The CDR3 DNA follows: TGCGCCAGCAGCTTGGACAGGGAATCGGCGAGAGTCGAAAAACTGTTTTTT. It translates to CASSLDRESARVEKLFF.

This clonotype was seen many times. The chain carries TRBV10-3 and TRBJ2-7; 10 positions match TRBD2. CDR1 and CDR2 from the germline V gene are ENHRY and SYGVKD. The CDR3 length is 14 residues. Unmatched junction bases numbered 14, after V lost 11 bases and J lost 7 bases. The CDR3 loop is CAVADSGRRREQYF. The CDR3 DNA is TGTGCCGTGGCTGATAGCGGGAGGCGGAGGGAGCAGTACTTC.

This clonotype was counted ten times or more. The chain employs TRBV7-9 and TRBJ1-5; 10 nucleotides align to TRBD1. The germline gives CDR1 SEHNR, CDR2 FQNEAQ (reference sequence). Trimming at V came to 5 bases and at J to 2 bases, leaving 3 bases not matched to a gene. The CDR3 runs to 15 residues. The CDR3 DNA is TGTGCCAGCAGCCCCGGGACAGGGGGCAATCAGCCCCAGCATTTT. Protein sequence: CASSPGTGGNQPQHF.

This clonotype was seen ten or more times. This chain joins TRBV7-2 and TRBJ2-6; no firm D call. V was shortened by 2 bases and J by 3 bases, with 8 bases between the two germline ends. Looked up from germline, CDR1 is SGHTA and CDR2 is FQGNSA. The CDR3 has 15 residues. This CDR3 is CASSLHLFGANVLTF. The CDR3 nucleotides are TGTGCCAGCAGCTTACACCTCTTTGGGGCCAACGTCCTGACTTTC. Full variable domain (outside the CDR3, taken from reference TRBV7-2 and TRBJ2-6): GAGVSQSPSNKVTEKGKDVELRCDPISGHTALYWYRQSLGQGLEFLIYFQGNSAPDKSGLPSDRFSAERTGGSVSTLTIQRTQQEDSAVYLCASSLHLFGANVLTFGAGSRLTVL.